This T cell receptor (beta chain) is drawn from a study of shared clonotypes between healthy human individuals. TCRdb's table, derived via immunoSEQ multiplex PCR, lists solely in-frame clones and lacks some. Among roughly 2.4 million clones listed, 90% to 96% were seen once. The J segment lost 2 bases and the V segment lost 6 bases, leaving 5 bases of the junction unmatched. CDR1 and CDR2 from the germline V gene are SGHVS and FQNEAQ. The CDR3 has 15 residues. Sequenced sample: naive CD4+ T cells sorted from blood. Sample subset: CD45RA+ positively selected. V and J are TRBV7-8 and TRBJ1-3, with 9 bases that match TRBD1. This receptor was obtained from a man in his late teens or twenties in good health. CDR3 nucleotide sequence: TGTGCCAGCAGTCCCGGGACAGGGCCTGGAAACACCATATATTTT. It yields the protein CASSPGTGPGNTIYF.